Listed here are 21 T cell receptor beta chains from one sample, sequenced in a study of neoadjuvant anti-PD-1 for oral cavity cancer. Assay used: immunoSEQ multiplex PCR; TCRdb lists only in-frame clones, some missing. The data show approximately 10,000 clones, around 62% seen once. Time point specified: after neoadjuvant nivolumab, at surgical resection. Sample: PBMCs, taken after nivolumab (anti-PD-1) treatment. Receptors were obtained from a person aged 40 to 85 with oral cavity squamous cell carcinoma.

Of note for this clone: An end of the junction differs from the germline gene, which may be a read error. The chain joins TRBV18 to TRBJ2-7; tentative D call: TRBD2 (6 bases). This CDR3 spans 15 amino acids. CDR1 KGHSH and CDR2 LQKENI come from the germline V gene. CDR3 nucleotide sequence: TGTGCCAGCTCCCCACCCGCGGGACGGAAGCACGAGCAGTACTTC. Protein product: CASSPPAGRKHEQYF.

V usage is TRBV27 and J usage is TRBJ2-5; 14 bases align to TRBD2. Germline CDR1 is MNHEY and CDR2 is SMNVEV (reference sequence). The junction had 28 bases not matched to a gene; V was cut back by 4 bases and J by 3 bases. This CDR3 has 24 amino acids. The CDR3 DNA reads TGTGCCAGCAGTTCGGTATCGGAAGGGGACCCTACTTCGACTAGCGGGGGGGTGGAAGAGACCCAGTACTTC. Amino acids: CASSSVSEGDPTSTSGGVEETQYF.

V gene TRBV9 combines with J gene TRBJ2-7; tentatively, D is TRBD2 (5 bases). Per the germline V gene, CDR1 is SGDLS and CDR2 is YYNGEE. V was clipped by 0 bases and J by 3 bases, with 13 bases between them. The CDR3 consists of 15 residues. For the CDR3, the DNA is TGTGCCAGCAGCGTAGGGGGAGACATCTACTACGAGCAGTACTTC. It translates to CASSVGGDIYYEQYF.

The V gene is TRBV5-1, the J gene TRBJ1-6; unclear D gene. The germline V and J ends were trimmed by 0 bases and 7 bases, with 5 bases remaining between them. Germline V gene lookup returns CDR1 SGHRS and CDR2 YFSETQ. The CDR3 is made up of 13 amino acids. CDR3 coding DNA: TGCGCCAGCAGCTTGGACGGGAATTCACCCCTCCACTTT. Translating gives CASSLDGNSPLHF.

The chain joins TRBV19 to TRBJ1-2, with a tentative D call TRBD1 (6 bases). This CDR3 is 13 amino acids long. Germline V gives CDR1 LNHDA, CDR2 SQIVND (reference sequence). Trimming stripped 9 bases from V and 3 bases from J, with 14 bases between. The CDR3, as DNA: TGTGCCAGCCAGGGGAGTTGGGACTATGGCTACACCTTC. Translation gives CASQGSWDYGYTF. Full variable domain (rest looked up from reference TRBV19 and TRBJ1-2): DGGITQSPKYLFRKEGQNVTLSCEQNLNHDAMYWYRQDPGQGLRLIYYSQIVNDFQKGDIAEGYSVSREKKESFPLTVTSAQKNPTAFYLCASQGSWDYGYTFGSGTRLTVV.

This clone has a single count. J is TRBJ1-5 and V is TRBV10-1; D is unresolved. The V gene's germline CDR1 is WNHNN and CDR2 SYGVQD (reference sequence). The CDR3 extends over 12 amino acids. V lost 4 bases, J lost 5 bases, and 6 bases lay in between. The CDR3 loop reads CASSVRDQPQHF. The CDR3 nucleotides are TGCGCCAGCAGTGTAAGGGATCAGCCCCAGCATTTT.

The CDR3: CASSVPGTSYEQYF. CDR3 sequence (DNA): TGTGCCAGCAGCGTACCCGGGACTTCCTACGAGCAGTACTTC. The V call is TRBV5-6, the J call TRBJ2-7; D is perhaps TRBD2 (6 bases). Germline CDR1 and CDR2: SGHDT and YYEEEE. Trimming cost V 4 bases and J 1 base, with 12 bases left between them. The CDR3 covers 14 residues. The whole variable domain, remainder taken from reference TRBV5-6 and TRBJ2-7, is DAGVTQSPTHLIKTRGQQVTLRCSPKSGHDTVSWYQQALGQGPQFIFQYYEEEERQRGNFPDRFSGHQFPNYSSELNVNALLLGDSALYLCASSVPGTSYEQYFGPGTRLTVT.

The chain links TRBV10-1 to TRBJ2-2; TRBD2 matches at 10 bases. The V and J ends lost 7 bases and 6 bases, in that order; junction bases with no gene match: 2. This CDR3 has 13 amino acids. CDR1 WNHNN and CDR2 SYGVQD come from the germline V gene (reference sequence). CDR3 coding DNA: TGCGCCAGCACCGGGACTAGCGCCGGGGAGCTGTTTTTT. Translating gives CASTGTSAGELFF.

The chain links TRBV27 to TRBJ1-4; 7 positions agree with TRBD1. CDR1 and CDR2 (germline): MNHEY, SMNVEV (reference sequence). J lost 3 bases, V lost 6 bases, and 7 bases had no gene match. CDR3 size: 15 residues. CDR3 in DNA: TGTGCCAGCAGCCTCGAGGGACAGCCTAATGAAAAACTGTTTTTT. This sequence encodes CASSLEGQPNEKLFF.

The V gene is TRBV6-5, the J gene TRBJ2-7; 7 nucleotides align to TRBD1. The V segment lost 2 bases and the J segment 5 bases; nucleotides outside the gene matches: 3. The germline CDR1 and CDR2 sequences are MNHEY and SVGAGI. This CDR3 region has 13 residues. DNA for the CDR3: TGTGCCAGCAGTTACAGGGGGCGGAACGAGCAGTACTTC. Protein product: CASSYRGRNEQYF.

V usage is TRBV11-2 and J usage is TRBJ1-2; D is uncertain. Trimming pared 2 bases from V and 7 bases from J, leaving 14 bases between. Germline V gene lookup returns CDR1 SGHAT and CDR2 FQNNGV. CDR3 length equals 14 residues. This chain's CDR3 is CASSLNYESTGYTF. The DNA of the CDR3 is TGTGCCAGCAGCTTAAATTACGAATCGACTGGCTACACCTTC.

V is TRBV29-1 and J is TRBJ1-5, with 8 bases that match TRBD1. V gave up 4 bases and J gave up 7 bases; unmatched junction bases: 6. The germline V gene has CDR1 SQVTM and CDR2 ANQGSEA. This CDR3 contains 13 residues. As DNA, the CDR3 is TGCAGCGTTGTCCAGGGGGCTGGACAGCCCCAGCATTTT. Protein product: CSVVQGAGQPQHF.

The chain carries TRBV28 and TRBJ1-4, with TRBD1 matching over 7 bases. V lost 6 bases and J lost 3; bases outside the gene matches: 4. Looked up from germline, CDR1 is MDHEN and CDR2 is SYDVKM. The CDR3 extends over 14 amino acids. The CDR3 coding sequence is TGTGCCAGCAGCCAGACAGGGCCTAATGAAAAACTGTTTTTT. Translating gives CASSQTGPNEKLFF.

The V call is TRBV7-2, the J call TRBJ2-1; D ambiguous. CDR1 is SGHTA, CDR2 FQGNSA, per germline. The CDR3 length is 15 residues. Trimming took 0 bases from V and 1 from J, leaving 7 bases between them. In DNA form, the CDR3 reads TGTGCCAGCAGCTTAGCCCCGGGTTCCTACAATGAGCAGTTCTTC. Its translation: CASSLAPGSYNEQFF.

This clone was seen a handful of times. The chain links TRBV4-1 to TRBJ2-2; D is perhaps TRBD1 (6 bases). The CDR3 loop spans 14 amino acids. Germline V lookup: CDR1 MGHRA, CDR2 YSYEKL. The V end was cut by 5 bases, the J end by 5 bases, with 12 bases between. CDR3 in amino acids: CASSMLGQTGELFF. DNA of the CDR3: TGCGCCAGCAGCATGCTAGGACAGACCGGGGAGCTGTTTTTT.

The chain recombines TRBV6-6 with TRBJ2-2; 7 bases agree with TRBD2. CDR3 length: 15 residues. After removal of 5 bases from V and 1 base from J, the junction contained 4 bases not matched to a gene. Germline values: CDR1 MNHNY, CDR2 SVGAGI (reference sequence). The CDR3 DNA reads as TGTGCCAGCAGTCGTGGGGGGGGGAACACCGGGGAGCTGTTTTTT. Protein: CASSRGGGNTGELFF.

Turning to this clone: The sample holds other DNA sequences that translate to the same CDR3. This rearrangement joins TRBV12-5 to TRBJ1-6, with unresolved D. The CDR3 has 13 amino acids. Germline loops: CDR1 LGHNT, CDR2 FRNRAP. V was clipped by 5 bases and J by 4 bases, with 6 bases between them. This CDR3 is CASGQLYNSPLHF. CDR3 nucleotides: TGTGCTAGTGGTCAGCTTTATAATTCACCCCTCCACTTT.

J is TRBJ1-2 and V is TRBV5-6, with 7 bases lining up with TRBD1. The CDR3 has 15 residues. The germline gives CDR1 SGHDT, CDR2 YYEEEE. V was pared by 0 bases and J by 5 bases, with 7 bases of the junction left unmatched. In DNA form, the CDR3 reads TGTGCCAGCAGCTTGGCGGGACAGAGTTCTTATGGCTACACCTTC. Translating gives CASSLAGQSSYGYTF.

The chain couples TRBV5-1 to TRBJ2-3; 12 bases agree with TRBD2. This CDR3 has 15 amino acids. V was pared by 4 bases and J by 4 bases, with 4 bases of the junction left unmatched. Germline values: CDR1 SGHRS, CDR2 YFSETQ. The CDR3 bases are TGCGCCAGCAGCATGCTAGCGGGGGGGGCAGATACGCAGTATTTT. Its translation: CASSMLAGGADTQYF.

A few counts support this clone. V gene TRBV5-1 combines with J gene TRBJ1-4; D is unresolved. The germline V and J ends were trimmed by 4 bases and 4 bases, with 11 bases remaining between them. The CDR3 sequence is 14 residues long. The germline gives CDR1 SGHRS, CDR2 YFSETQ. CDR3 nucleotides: TGCGCCAGCAGCCGCGGGAGCATTAATGAAAAACTGTTTTTT. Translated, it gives CASSRGSINEKLFF.

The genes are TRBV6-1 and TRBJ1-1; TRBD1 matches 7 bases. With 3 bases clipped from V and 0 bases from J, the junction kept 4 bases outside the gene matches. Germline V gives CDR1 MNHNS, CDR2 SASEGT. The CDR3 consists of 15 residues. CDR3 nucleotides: TGTGCCAGCAGTGACCCGGGACAGCTGAACACTGAAGCTTTCTTT. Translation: CASSDPGQLNTEAFF.